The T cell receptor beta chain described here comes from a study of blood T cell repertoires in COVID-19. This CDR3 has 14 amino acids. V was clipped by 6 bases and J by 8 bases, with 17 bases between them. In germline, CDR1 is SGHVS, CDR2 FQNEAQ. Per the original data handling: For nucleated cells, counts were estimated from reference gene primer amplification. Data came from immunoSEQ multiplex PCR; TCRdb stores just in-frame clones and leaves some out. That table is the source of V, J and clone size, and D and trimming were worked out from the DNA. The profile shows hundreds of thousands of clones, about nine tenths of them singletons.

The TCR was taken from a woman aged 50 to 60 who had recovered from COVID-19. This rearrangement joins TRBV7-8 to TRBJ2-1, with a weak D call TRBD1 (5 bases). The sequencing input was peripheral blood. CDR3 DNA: TGTGCCAGCAGTCATGGGGCAACTGCCGATGAGCAGTTCTTC. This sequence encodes CASSHGATADEQFF.